The 9 T cell receptor beta chains listed next were all sequenced from one sample in a study of OX40 agonist ivuxolimab in advanced cancers. Library prep was done by the immunoSEQ multiplex PCR assay. Sourced from immuneACCESS, this table was stored by TCRdb with only in-frame sequences that have V and J called. A share of the clones is absent; for the studies checked, an unresolved V gene accounts for under half, and the remainder has no known explanation. This sample comprises some 96,000 clones, under 95% of them detected only once. 0.54% of the sample is held by the ten biggest clonotypes. The sequences come from CD4+ or CD8+ T cells sorted from blood, collected in a trial of the OX40 agonist ivuxolimab. The receptors were gathered from an adult with an advanced solid tumor such as melanoma, head and neck, liver or kidney cancer.

The V call is TRBV2, the J call TRBJ2-1; 12 bases align to TRBD2. Germline V gives CDR1 SNHLY, CDR2 FYNNEI. The length of the CDR3 is 14 residues. V lost 7 bases to trimming and J lost 7 bases; unmatched junction nucleotides: 5. CDR3 residues: CASNRLAGDNEQFF. The CDR3 DNA reads TGTGCCAGCAACCGACTAGCGGGAGATAATGAGCAGTTCTTC. The variable domain in full, completed from reference TRBV2 and TRBJ2-1, reads EPEVTQTPSHQVTQMGQEVILRCVPISNHLYFYWYRQILGQKVEFLVSFYNNEISEKSEIFDDQFSVERPDGSNFTLKIRSTKLEDSAMYFCASNRLAGDNEQFFGPGTRLTVL.

The chain employs TRBV30 and TRBJ1-4; D gene unclear. CDR3 length equals 14 residues. Germline assignment: CDR1 GTSNPN and CDR2 SVGIG (reference sequence). The ends were cut back, 4 bases at V and 2 bases at J, with 11 bases in the middle. Here the CDR3 reads CAWNRRRTNEKLFF. In nucleotides, the CDR3 is TGTGCCTGGAATCGCCGGCGGACTAATGAAAAACTGTTTTTT.

The chain joins TRBV1 to TRBJ2-7. TRBV1 is a recognized pseudogene. CDR3 length: 15 amino acids. For the CDR3, the DNA is TGCACCAGCAGCCAAGTTGGCAGGAGCTCCTACGAGCAGTACTTC. Translating it yields CTSSQVGRSSYEQYF.

The V gene is TRBV18, the J gene TRBJ2-5, with 9 bases lining up with TRBD2. Germline-derived CDR1 and CDR2 are KGHSH and LQKENI. J gave up 3 bases and V 9 bases, and 5 bases lay outside the gene matches. The CDR3 spans 13 residues. The DNA for the CDR3 is TGTGCCAGTCCGACTAGCGGTGAAGAGACCCAGTACTTC. It yields the protein CASPTSGEETQYF.

The chain combines TRBV6-5 with TRBJ1-4; no reliable D call. V was pared by 11 bases and J by 0 bases, with 10 bases between. Germline V gives CDR1 MNHEY, CDR2 SVGAGI. The CDR3 runs to 13 residues. The CDR3 spells CAGCRATNEKLFF. The CDR3 nucleotides read TGTGCCGGGTGTCGGGCAACTAATGAAAAACTGTTTTTT.

The rearrangement uses TRBV18 and TRBJ2-3; TRBD1 matches at 7 bases. V shed 6 bases and J 2 bases; nucleotides not matched to a gene: 8. The germline V gene encodes CDR1 KGHSH and CDR2 LQKENI. The length of the CDR3 is 15 residues. The chain's CDR3 is CASSQNRGSTDTQYF. CDR3 coding DNA: TGTGCCAGCTCGCAGAACAGGGGATCCACAGATACGCAGTATTTT.

The chain combines TRBV19 with TRBJ2-3; 10 bases match TRBD2. From germline, CDR1 is LNHDA and CDR2 SQIVND (reference sequence). The junction had 6 bases not matched to a gene; V was cut back by 4 bases and J by 5 bases. This CDR3 is 15 amino acids long. DNA of the CDR3: TGTGCCAGTAGTAGGCTAGCGGGAGAGATAGATACGCAGTATTTT. Translation: CASSRLAGEIDTQYF.

The chain is built from TRBV7-8 and TRBJ2-2; D could derive from TRBD1 or TRBD2 (6 bases each). CDR3 length equals 16 residues. Trimming removed 0 bases at V and 9 bases at J, with 17 bases between. Germline loops: CDR1 SGHVS, CDR2 FQNEAQ. The CDR3 reads CASSLASATGARELFF. CDR3 in DNA: TGTGCCAGCAGCTTAGCTTCGGCTACGGGGGCGAGGGAGCTGTTTTTT.

This clone was seen only a few times. The rearrangement links TRBV5-1 to TRBJ2-7, with 9 bases identical to TRBD1. V lost 4 bases to trimming and J lost 5 bases; unmatched junction nucleotides: 7. Per germline, CDR1 SGHRS and CDR2 YFSETQ. The CDR3 consists of 14 residues. CDR3 region: CASSRDRVIDEQYF. The CDR3, as DNA: TGCGCCAGCAGCCGGGACAGGGTAATCGACGAGCAGTACTTC.